One sample yielded the 9 T cell receptor beta chains listed below, sequenced in a study of regulatory T cells in long-lasting Graves disease (dated by TCRdb to about 2021). Library construction relied on multiplex PCR. The instrument given in TCRdb is Illumina HiSeq 4000. TCR beta libraries were built with iRepertoire HTBI primers and Arm-PCR amplification of CDR3 regions. TCRdb cleaned the public reads at Q25 with fastp, built clones with MiXCR and kept in-frame beta chains. Rows are unified per CDR3 protein, each entry keeping the most common DNA and genes. The sample has 450,000 or so distinct CDR3 sequences on record, around 20% of them singletons. The ten biggest clones cover about 7.8% of the sample. What this sample's time point label stands for: persistent/refractory GD, antithyroid drugs over 5 years with positive TRAb. RNA was extracted from PBMCs in TRIzol for both TCR sequencing and RNA sequencing.

This material consisted of peripheral blood mononuclear cells (PBMCs), taken when the disease was refractory, from a patient treated with antithyroid drugs. These receptor sequences come from a female donor with Graves disease.

This sequence joins TRBV15 and TRBJ2-7; D possibly corresponds to TRBD1 (5 bases). The CDR3 sequence is 14 residues long. Trimming took 0 bases from V and 3 from J, leaving 9 bases between them. Germline CDR1 and CDR2: LNHNV and YYDKDF (reference sequence). The CDR3 nucleotides read TGTGCCACCAGCAGAGATATGACAGACTACGAGCAGTACTTC. It is translated as CATSRDMTDYEQYF.

This clonotype has more than one count but fewer than ten. The genes are TRBV20-1 and TRBJ1-1, with D uncertain. Looked up from germline, CDR1 is DFQATT and CDR2 is SNEGSKA (reference sequence). This CDR3 region has 15 residues. Trimming cost V 0 bases and J 1 base, with 12 bases left between them. The DNA for the CDR3 is TGCAGTGCTAGAGAATCCGCCGGTAAGAACACTGAAGCTTTCTTT. It translates to CSARESAGKNTEAFF.

This clonotype was observed a single time. This chain links TRBV7-2 with TRBJ2-7; no definite D call. The V gene lost 5 bases and the J gene lost 0 bases, with 14 bases spanning the gap. The CDR3 has 15 residues. The germline V gene encodes CDR1 SGHTA and CDR2 FQGNSA. The DNA of the CDR3 is TGTGCCAGCAGCCAAGCGACACGGAACTCCTACGAGCAGTACTTC. The encoded protein is CASSQATRNSYEQYF.

The CDR3 here is CASSWGLAGGGGEQFF. DNA for the CDR3: TGTGCCAGCAGTTGGGGACTAGCGGGCGGGGGAGGAGAGCAGTTCTTC. The gene calls are TRBV28 and TRBJ2-1; 12 bases are a match to TRBD2. In germline, CDR1 is MDHEN, CDR2 SYDVKM. The CDR3 is 16 residues long. V trimming: 4 bases; J trimming: 10 bases; junction bases outside the gene matches: 11.

As to this clonotype: Given a much more abundant clone one base away, this may be a read error. The V call is TRBV19, the J call TRBJ2-5; D is unresolved. This CDR3 is built from 11 residues. V was clipped by 7 bases and J by 5 bases, with 8 bases between them. Germline V gives CDR1 LNHDA, CDR2 SQIVND (reference sequence). CDR3 protein: CASKAGETQYF. The CDR3 DNA reads as TGTGCCAGTAAGGCTGGGGAGACCCAGTACTTC. The full variable domain, with the rest looked up from reference TRBV19 and TRBJ2-5, is DGGITQSPKYLFRKEGQNVTLSCEQNLNHDAMYWYRQDPGQGLRLIYYSQIVNDFQKGDIAEGYSVSREKKESFPLTVTSAQKNPTAFYLCASKAGETQYFGPGTRLLVL.

The J gene is TRBJ1-2, the V gene TRBV5-4; D possibly corresponds to TRBD1 (6 bases). Germline loops: CDR1 SGHNT, CDR2 YYREEE (reference sequence). The V end lost 4 bases, the J end lost 3 bases, and 22 bases lay between the germline ends. This CDR3 spans 17 amino acids. This chain's CDR3 is CASSKGRLEGGYYGYTF. The CDR3 DNA reads TGTGCCAGCAGCAAGGGACGTCTAGAAGGGGGGTACTATGGCTACACCTTC.

This clonotype was counted between two and nine times. The J gene is TRBJ1-2, the V gene TRBV29-1; D gene ambiguous. Germline CDR1 SQVTM, CDR2 ANQGSEA. The CDR3 has 14 amino acids. The V end was cut by 7 bases, the J end by 1 base, with 16 bases between. The CDR3 region has the DNA TGCAGCGCACCATTTCGTACGGGTAACTATGGCTACACCTTC. Its translation is CSAPFRTGNYGYTF.

The chain has TRBV5-6 and TRBJ1-5; D uncertain. V lost 1 base, J lost 3 bases, and 11 bases lay in between. CDR1 SGHDT and CDR2 YYEEEE come from the germline V gene. The CDR3 totals 15 residues. CDR3 residues: CASSLWLASNQPQHF. CDR3 in DNA: TGTGCCAGCAGCTTGTGGTTGGCTTCCAATCAGCCCCAGCATTTT. Complete variable domain (other parts from reference TRBV5-6 and TRBJ1-5): DAGVTQSPTHLIKTRGQQVTLRCSPKSGHDTVSWYQQALGQGPQFIFQYYEEEERQRGNFPDRFSGHQFPNYSSELNVNALLLGDSALYLCASSLWLASNQPQHFGDGTRLSIL.

This clonotype was detected only a few times. The rearrangement uses TRBV7-9 and TRBJ2-5; 11 nucleotides align to TRBD2. This CDR3 has 17 residues. J was trimmed by 5 bases and V by 5 bases; bases with no gene match: 13. The germline V gene encodes CDR1 SEHNR and CDR2 FQNEAQ (reference sequence). CDR3 region: CASSPRTSGPLRETQYF. The CDR3 DNA sequence: TGTGCCAGCAGCCCAAGGACTAGCGGGCCCCTGAGGGAGACCCAGTACTTC. The full variable domain, with the rest looked up from reference TRBV7-9 and TRBJ2-5, is DTGVSQNPRHKITKRGQNVTFRCDPISEHNRLYWYRQTLGQGPEFLTYFQNEAQLEKSRLLSDRFSAERPKGSFSTLEIQRTEQGDSAMYLCASSPRTSGPLRETQYFGPGTRLLVL.